Sequencing of this T cell receptor (beta chain) was carried out in a study of OX40 agonist ivuxolimab in advanced cancers. Overall study: The patients got ivuxolimab, which is an agonistic anti-OX40 (CD134) antibody. The study gave patients intravenous ivuxolimab at 0.01 to 10 mg/kg every 2 weeks.

Sequencing used immunoSEQ multiplex PCR; TCRdb keeps in-frame clones, though not all of them. The table includes around 100,000 clones, less than 90% detected once. Study outcomes and limitations: Dosing at 0.1 to 3.0 mg/kg was accompanied by clonal expansion of CD4+ and CD8+ blood T cells by week 6.

Germline assignment: CDR1 SEHNR and CDR2 FQNEAQ (reference sequence). The CDR3 has 13 residues. Trimming cost V 3 bases and J 1 base, with 6 bases left between them. Blood was sampled at baseline, cycle 4 day 1, and cycle 7 day 1. This clone was counted between two and nine times. The target antigen is unknown. The TCR comes from an adult with an advanced solid tumor such as melanoma, head and neck, liver or kidney cancer. The V gene is TRBV7-9, the J gene TRBJ1-1; D uncertain. The specimen was CD4+ or CD8+ T cells sorted from blood, collected in a trial of the OX40 agonist ivuxolimab. The chain's CDR3 is CASSFGPNTEAFF. Here the CDR3 DNA reads TGTGCCAGCAGCTTTGGGCCGAACACTGAAGCTTTCTTT.